This T cell receptor (beta chain) is drawn from a study of CD8 T cells in Susac syndrome. Random hexamers served to reverse transcribe roughly 0.45 to 1 ug RNA. TCRdb ran MiXCR on the immunoSEQ multiplex PCR reads and lists one entry per CDR3 protein. The table lists about 300,000 distinct CDR3 sequences, approximately 85% of them singletons. Germline CDR1 and CDR2: SGDLS and YYNGEE. V was shortened by 4 bases and J by 2 bases, with 19 bases between the two germline ends. The CDR3 contains 16 residues. The sequenced sample consisted of CD8+ T cells from PBMCs. This TCR derives from a human donor with multiple sclerosis. This chain connects TRBV9 to TRBJ2-7, with D perhaps TRBD2 (5 bases). CDR3 in amino acids: CASSPLGVAEAYEQYF. The CDR3, as DNA: TGTGCCAGCAGCCCCCTAGGAGTTGCGGAGGCCTACGAGCAGTACTTC.